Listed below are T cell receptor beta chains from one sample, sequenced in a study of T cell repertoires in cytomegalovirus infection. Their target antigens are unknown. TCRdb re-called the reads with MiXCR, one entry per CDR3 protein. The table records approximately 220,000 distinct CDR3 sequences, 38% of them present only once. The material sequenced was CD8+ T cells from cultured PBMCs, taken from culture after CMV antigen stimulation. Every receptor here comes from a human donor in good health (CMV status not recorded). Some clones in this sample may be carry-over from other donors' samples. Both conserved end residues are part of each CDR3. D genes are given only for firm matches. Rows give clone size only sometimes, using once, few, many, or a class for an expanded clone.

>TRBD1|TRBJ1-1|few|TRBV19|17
TGTGCCAGTAGTATATCTAGGGGACAGGGCGGATGGACTGAAGCTTTCTTT
CASSISRGQGGWTEAFF
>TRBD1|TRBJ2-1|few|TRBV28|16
TGTGCCAGCAGTTTATATCAGGGGGCAAGGGACAATGAGCAGTTCTTC
CASSLYQGARDNEQFF
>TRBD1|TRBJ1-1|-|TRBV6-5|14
TGTGCCAGCAGTCCCCCTATAGGAGGGGGCGAAGCTTTCTTT
CASSPPIGGGEAFF
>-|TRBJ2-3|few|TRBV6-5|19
TGTGCCAGCAGTTCCAGCCTGAGTTCTGCAGCGAGCCGCGCAGATACGCAGTATTTT
CASSSSLSSAASRADTQYF
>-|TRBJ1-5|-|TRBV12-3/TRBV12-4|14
TGTGCCAGCACCAACATCGGCGGCAATCAGCCCCAGCATTTT
CASTNIGGNQPQHF
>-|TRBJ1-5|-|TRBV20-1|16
TGCAGTGCTAGAGATTTCACAAAGCAGGGATATCAGCCCCAGCATTTT
CSARDFTKQGYQPQHF
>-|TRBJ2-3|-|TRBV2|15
TGTGCCAGCAGCGGACTCCCGGGGGGCACAGATACGCAGTATTTT
CASSGLPGGTDTQYF
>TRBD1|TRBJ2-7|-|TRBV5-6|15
TGTGCCAGCAGCCCCCCGGGACAGGGTTTCTACGAGCAGTACTTC
CASSPPGQGFYEQYF
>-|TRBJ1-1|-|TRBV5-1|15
TGCGCCAGCAGCCCTCACTCGGCGATGAACACTGAAGCTTTCTTT
CASSPHSAMNTEAFF
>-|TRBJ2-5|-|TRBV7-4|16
TGTGCCAGCAGCCCCGTCCGGGGCGCCGGGATGGGGACCCAGTACTTC
CASSPVRGAGMGTQYF